The T cell receptor beta chain described here comes from a study of shared clonotypes between healthy human individuals. Regarding the study as a whole: Compared with memory subsets, naive subsets generally had larger estimated richness.

CD45RO-negative, CCR7-selected cells formed the naive CD8 fraction, which excluded terminally differentiated effector memory CD45RA+ cells. On this clone itself: Its matching antigen is unknown.

Trimming cost V 5 bases and J 2 bases, with 9 bases left between them. Germline V lookup: CDR1 PRHDT, CDR2 FYEKMQ (reference sequence). The CDR3 is made up of 13 amino acids. Assay: immunoSEQ multiplex PCR; the TCRdb copy retains only in-frame clones and omits some. The sample has under 2,000,000 clones; roughly 94% are singletons. This clonotype was sampled from a man aged 18 to 29 in good health. Sequences were obtained from naive CD8+ T cells sorted from blood. The V call is TRBV13, the J call TRBJ2-5, with D possibly being TRBD1 (5 bases). The CDR3 coding sequence is TGTGCCAGCAGCCACGGACATCAAGAGACCCAGTACTTC. It specifies CASSHGHQETQYF. Full variable domain (rest looked up from reference TRBV13 and TRBJ2-5): AAGVIQSPRHLIKEKRETATLKCYPIPRHDTVYWYQQGPGQDPQFLISFYEKMQSDKGSIPDRFSAQQFSDYHSELNMSSLELGDSALYFCASSHGHQETQYFGPGTRLLVL.